Sequencing of this TCR beta chain was carried out in a study of shared clonotypes between healthy human individuals. Study results and limitations: With a handful of donors compared, roughly 5% of naive CD4 clonotypes were shared. Donor scarcity curtailed the genetic and exposure-history diversity represented herein.

Regarding this clone: As yet, its antigen is unknown.

TCRdb keeps only in-frame clones here, not all; method: immunoSEQ multiplex PCR. The sample records 2 million to 3 million clones, more than 90% being singletons. Recent vaccinations or acute infections were absent in the healthy HIV-negative adult donors. This CDR3 contains 14 residues. J gave up 3 bases and V 6 bases, and 5 bases lay outside the gene matches. The V gene's germline CDR1 is MDHEN and CDR2 SYDVKM. The V gene is TRBV28, the J gene TRBJ1-5; 7 bases are a match to TRBD1. The TCR was taken from a man aged 18 to 30 in good health. The sample taken for sequencing was naive CD4+ T cells sorted from blood. Subset denoted: CD45RA+ positively selected. This CDR3 is CASREGQNNQPQHF. The CDR3, as DNA: TGTGCCAGCAGGGAGGGACAGAACAATCAGCCCCAGCATTTT.